The clone carrying this T cell receptor beta chain was observed many times. The sample's time point: patch test 1, 2 weeks after DPC sensitization. Treatment of the sample: therapeutic diphenylcyclopropenone sensitization with weekly scalp DPC. Sequencing started from total RNA isolated from unfractionated whole blood. The data were taken from a study of human T cells and chemical hapten exposure. Turning to the study itself: Upper-back patches of 0.01% DPC were read at 6 days.

There are 13 residues in the CDR3. Trimming removed 4 bases at V and 6 bases at J, with 12 bases between. Germline assignment: CDR1 MNHNS and CDR2 SASEGT. TCRdb itself ran the RACE reads through MiXCR, one entry per CDR3 protein. The sample includes around 57,000 distinct CDR3 sequences, about 11% of them seen just once. The input for sequencing was whole blood, taken in connection with sensitization to the hapten diphenylcyclopropenone (DPC). The genes are TRBV6-1 and TRBJ1-2, with D perhaps matching TRBD1 (6 bases). This TCR derives from a woman between 35 and 50 years old with alopecia areata. Some clones in this sample may be carry-over from other donors' samples. The CDR3: CASSVGQKDGYTF. CDR3 DNA sequence: TGTGCCAGCAGTGTCGGACAGAAGGATGGCTACACCTTC.